The sequence of this T cell receptor beta chain was determined in a study of blood T cell repertoires in COVID-19. Original data processing: Amplifying reference gene primers gave estimates of nucleated cell counts. The method was immunoSEQ multiplex PCR; TCRdb's version includes in-frame clones alone and lacks a portion of them. V and J calls and clone size are copied from that table; D and trimming were computed from the DNA. The sample lists roughly 300,000 clones, approximately 84% occurring once. The study drew participants aged about 18 to 89 years from roughly 25 US areas. The CDR3 runs 16 residues. V dropped 1 base and J dropped 8; count of bases not matched to a gene: 10. The germline V gene encodes CDR1 MGHRA and CDR2 YSYEKL.

The rearrangement links TRBV4-1 to TRBJ2-1, with 8 bases fitting TRBD1. Material: PBMCs or T cells enriched from blood (not recorded which). This clonotype was obtained from a woman under 40 who had recovered from COVID-19. Here the CDR3 reads CASSQATGGWVDEQFF. The CDR3 coding sequence is TGCGCCAGCAGCCAAGCCACAGGGGGTTGGGTCGATGAGCAGTTCTTC.